This T cell receptor (beta chain) comes out of a study of a mutant IDH1 vaccine in newly diagnosed glioma. For the study at large: Antecedent treatment encompassed radiotherapy, temozolomide, or their combination; the majority received both.

Documented time point: week 47, end of study. Every vaccine dose comprised 300 ug of mutant IDH1 20-mer peptide plus topical imiquimod. TCRdb keeps only in-frame clones here, not all; method: immunoSEQ multiplex PCR. Of about 50,000 clones in the sample, approximately 88% were seen once. Trimming at V came to 4 bases and at J to 3 bases, leaving 16 bases not matched to a gene. CDR3 length: 18 residues. Germline CDR1 SGHRS, CDR2 YFSETQ. Concerning this clone: The antigen remains undetermined.

The rearrangement uses TRBV5-1 and TRBJ2-5; 9 nucleotides agree with TRBD1. The receptor was derived from a woman aged 25-40 years with glioma. Some clones in this sample may be carry-over from other donors' samples. The input for sequencing was PBMCs, taken from a glioma patient whose treatment included an IDH1 peptide vaccine. CDR3 region: CASSRGTGPYSGKETQYF. The CDR3 DNA sequence: TGCGCCAGCAGCCGGGGGACAGGGCCATATAGCGGCAAAGAGACCCAGTACTTC.